These 28 T cell receptor beta chains share one sample of origin, sequenced in a study of technical replicates of blood from several donors. Sequenced by immunoSEQ multiplex PCR; TCRdb stores in-frame clones only, minus some. The sample carries 77,000 or so clones, 92% recorded once. What was sequenced was T cells isolated from PBMCs. The receptors here all came from a human donor in good health.

This rearrangement joins TRBV6-6 to TRBJ1-2; D call uncertain. Between the trimmed V and J ends, which lost 3 bases and 0 bases, there was a span of 8 bases. CDR1 is MNHNY and CDR2 is SVGAGI in the germline V gene (reference sequence). The CDR3 totals 14 residues. CDR3 amino acids: CASSYRGPNYGYTF. DNA of the CDR3: TGTGCCAGCAGTTATAGAGGGCCTAACTATGGCTACACCTTC.

The gene calls are TRBV28 and TRBJ1-2; a possible D gene is TRBD1 (5 bases). CDR1 is MDHEN and CDR2 is SYDVKM in the germline V gene. Deletions cut 6 bases from V and 7 bases from J, with 21 bases between. This CDR3 region has 15 residues. The CDR3 nucleotides read TGTGCCAGCAGCGGCGGGGACGGGCCTTATAGTGGCTACACCTTC. This codes for CASSGGDGPYSGYTF.

V is TRBV7-2 and J is TRBJ1-5, with 8 bases fitting TRBD1. The CDR3 is 15 amino acids. CDR1 is SGHTA, CDR2 FQGNSA, per germline. V lost 0 bases, J lost 6 bases, and 4 bases stayed unmatched. The chain's CDR3 is CASSLASRGLQPQHF. The CDR3 nucleotides are TGTGCCAGCAGCTTAGCTTCCAGGGGGCTTCAGCCCCAGCATTTT.

This chain joins TRBV7-9 and TRBJ1-4; D is undetermined. The germline V gene encodes CDR1 SEHNR and CDR2 FQNEAQ (reference sequence). V lost 4 bases and J 4 bases, leaving 10 bases between the germline ends. The CDR3 spans 14 residues. In DNA, the CDR3 is TGTGCCAGCAGCTCCCTCCTATTTAATGAAAAACTGTTTTTT. This gives the protein CASSSLLFNEKLFF. Looking up the rest from reference TRBV7-9 and TRBJ1-4 gives the full variable domain: DTGVSQNPRHKITKRGQNVTFRCDPISEHNRLYWYRQTLGQGPEFLTYFQNEAQLEKSRLLSDRFSAERPKGSFSTLEIQRTEQGDSAMYLCASSSLLFNEKLFFGSGTQLSVL.

The chain uses TRBV6-1 and TRBJ2-5; 7 positions agree with TRBD2. Germline loops: CDR1 MNHNS, CDR2 SASEGT. CDR3 length: 15 residues. V shed 1 base and J 5 bases; nucleotides not matched to a gene: 7. The CDR3 loop reads CASSEEEGRVETQYF. The CDR3 DNA is TGTGCCAGCAGTGAAGAAGAAGGGAGGGTTGAGACCCAGTACTTC.

The chain uses TRBV4-3 and TRBJ2-1; D is perhaps TRBD2 (6 bases). The ends were cut back, 0 bases at V and 0 bases at J, with 6 bases in the middle. This CDR3 has 15 amino acids. Germline assignment: CDR1 LGHNA and CDR2 YSLEER. The CDR3, as DNA: TGCGCCAGCAGCCAAGACGGGAGCTCCTACAATGAGCAGTTCTTC. Protein sequence: CASSQDGSSYNEQFF.

The rearrangement uses TRBV7-3 and TRBJ1-1; possibly TRBD1 for D (5 bases). Germline loops: CDR1 SGHTA, CDR2 FQGTGA. V was clipped by 0 bases and J by 1 base, with 6 bases between them. The CDR3 covers 14 residues. CDR3 residues: CASSLTGGNTEAFF. CDR3 bases: TGTGCCAGCAGCTTAACGGGGGGGAACACTGAAGCTTTCTTT.

The chain links TRBV19 to TRBJ2-3; 10 positions agree with TRBD2. With V trimmed by 3 bases and J by 5 bases, 5 bases remained unmatched. Germline-derived CDR1 and CDR2 are LNHDA and SQIVND (reference sequence). This CDR3 has 15 residues. The CDR3 sequence is CASSIPSGRVDTQYF. The CDR3 nucleotides are TGTGCCAGTAGTATCCCTAGCGGGAGAGTAGATACGCAGTATTTT.

The V call is TRBV15, the J call TRBJ2-1, with D tentatively TRBD1 (5 bases). The CDR3 contains 14 residues. V was trimmed by 2 bases and J by 4 bases, leaving 9 bases between them. The germline gives CDR1 LNHNV, CDR2 YYDKDF (reference sequence). The CDR3 loop is CATSRPDSYNEQFF. CDR3 DNA: TGTGCCACCAGCAGACCAGACAGTTACAATGAGCAGTTCTTC.

The chain joins TRBV4-1 to TRBJ2-5; D not certain. This CDR3 has 14 residues. The V gene's germline CDR1 is MGHRA and CDR2 YSYEKL. V was cut by 4 bases and J by 1 base, with 10 bases left in between. In nucleotides, the CDR3 is TGCGCCAGCAGCCTGAGGCTCAGCCAAGAGACCCAGTACTTC. It translates to CASSLRLSQETQYF.

This clone has just a few counts. The V call is TRBV30, the J call TRBJ1-1, with unresolved D. The CDR3 is made up of 13 amino acids. The germline V gene has CDR1 GTSNPN and CDR2 SVGIG (reference sequence). The V and J ends lost 2 bases and 2 bases respectively, with 9 bases between them. The CDR3 sequence is CAWSRSGNTEAFF. In nucleotides, the CDR3 is TGTGCCTGGAGTAGGTCGGGTAACACTGAAGCTTTCTTT.

This sequence joins TRBV29-1 and TRBJ2-5, with D possibly TRBD2 on 6 matching bases. Trimming pared 3 bases from V and 4 bases from J, leaving 12 bases between. This CDR3 is 13 amino acids long. Germline lookup yields CDR1 SQVTM and CDR2 ANQGSEA. CDR3: CSVDSSGGETQYF. Written as DNA, the CDR3 is TGCAGCGTTGATAGTTCCGGGGGAGAGACCCAGTACTTC.

V is TRBV7-9 and J is TRBJ1-2, with D possibly TRBD1 on 6 matching bases. V was clipped by 3 bases and J by 2 bases, with 10 bases between them. Looked up from germline, CDR1 is SEHNR and CDR2 is FQNEAQ (reference sequence). The CDR3 consists of 14 residues. CDR3 residues: CASSFSGVNYGYTF. In nucleotides, the CDR3 is TGTGCCAGCAGCTTTTCAGGGGTGAACTATGGCTACACCTTC.

This clone showed up just a few times. The chain combines TRBV5-1 with TRBJ1-1; 7 bases fit TRBD1. The CDR3 sequence is 15 residues long. J was trimmed by 0 bases and V by 2 bases; bases with no gene match: 4. Germline lookup yields CDR1 SGHRS and CDR2 YFSETQ. CDR3 residues: CASSLGTAMNTEAFF. CDR3 DNA sequence: TGCGCCAGCAGCTTAGGGACAGCCATGAACACTGAAGCTTTCTTT.

The V gene is TRBV6-5, the J gene TRBJ2-2, with 8 bases aligning to TRBD2. From germline, CDR1 is MNHEY and CDR2 SVGAGI. With V trimmed by 6 bases and J by 5 bases, 8 bases remained unmatched. This CDR3 has 15 residues. CDR3: CASSSGTSGTGELFF. CDR3 DNA sequence: TGTGCCAGCAGCTCCGGGACTAGTGGTACCGGGGAGCTGTTTTTT.

This sequence joins TRBV19 and TRBJ1-4; unclear D gene. Germline lookup yields CDR1 LNHDA and CDR2 SQIVND (reference sequence). Trimming pared 3 bases from V and 4 bases from J, leaving 6 bases between. The CDR3 contains 13 residues. In DNA, the CDR3 is TGTGCCAGTAGTATGAGAGGTAATGAAAAACTGTTTTTT. It translates to CASSMRGNEKLFF.

This chain uses TRBV30 with TRBJ2-2; D possibly corresponds to TRBD2 (6 bases). There are 14 residues in the CDR3. Germline V gives CDR1 GTSNPN, CDR2 SVGIG (reference sequence). V gave up 2 bases and J gave up 0 bases, with 7 bases separating them. The CDR3 DNA sequence: TGTGCCTGGAGTATAGCGGCGAACACCGGGGAGCTGTTTTTT. Its protein product is CAWSIAANTGELFF. The entire variable domain, with the rest obtained from reference TRBV30 and TRBJ2-2, is as follows: SQTIHQWPATLVQPVGSPLSLECTVEGTSNPNLYWYRQAAGRGLQLLFYSVGIGQISSEVPQNLSASRPQDRQFILSSKKLLLSDSGFYLCAWSIAANTGELFFGEGSRLTVL.

The chain uses TRBV5-1 and TRBJ2-2, with D possibly TRBD2 on 5 matching bases. V was shortened by 4 bases and J by 0 bases, with 10 bases between the two germline ends. CDR3 length equals 15 residues. CDR1 and CDR2 from the germline V gene are SGHRS and YFSETQ. The CDR3 DNA follows: TGCGCCAGCAGCCCCACGGGGACGAACACCGGGGAGCTGTTTTTT. Amino acid sequence: CASSPTGTNTGELFF.

V and J are TRBV9 and TRBJ1-1; TRBD1 aligns across 7 bases. Trimming removed 6 bases from V and 5 bases from J; junction bases left unmatched: 7. The CDR3 extends over 13 amino acids. Germline lookup yields CDR1 SGDLS and CDR2 YYNGEE. CDR3 bases: TGTGCCAGCACACAGGGGTCGGGGACTGAAGCTTTCTTT. This encodes CASTQGSGTEAFF.

This chain connects TRBV19 to TRBJ1-2, with D possibly being TRBD1 (5 bases). Germline CDR1 reads LNHDA; CDR2 reads SQIVND (reference sequence). V lost 5 bases and J 7 bases, leaving 11 bases between the germline ends. The CDR3 totals 12 residues. The CDR3 loop is CASSAGTGGYTF. CDR3 nucleotides: TGTGCCAGTAGTGCAGGGACTGGTGGCTACACCTTC.

V gene TRBV10-3 combines with J gene TRBJ2-1; 9 bases are a match to TRBD1. The CDR3 length is 16 residues. V was clipped by 8 bases and J by 8 bases; unmatched bases: 16. CDR1 and CDR2 (germline): ENHRY, SYGVKD. Here the CDR3 DNA reads TGTGCCATCGGGCACGACGGACAGGGGAACGTCGATGAGCAGTTCTTC. The encoded protein is CAIGHDGQGNVDEQFF.

The chain uses TRBV9 and TRBJ1-2; TRBD1 matches 7 bases. In germline, CDR1 is SGDLS, CDR2 YYNGEE. V lost 3 bases to trimming and J lost 3 bases; unmatched junction nucleotides: 11. This CDR3 has 16 amino acids. The CDR3: CASSGDRELLDYGYTF. CDR3 nucleotide sequence: TGTGCCAGCAGCGGGGACAGAGAGCTTCTTGACTATGGCTACACCTTC.

The chain is built from TRBV5-4 and TRBJ2-7, with D uncertain. Looked up from germline, CDR1 is SGHNT and CDR2 is YYREEE (reference sequence). Trimming took 2 bases from V and 7 from J, leaving 10 bases between them. CDR3 length equals 12 residues. Here the CDR3 reads CASSFNSREQYF. The CDR3 nucleotides read TGTGCCAGCAGCTTCAATTCGCGGGAGCAGTACTTC.

This clone showed up just once. V gene TRBV2 combines with J gene TRBJ1-1; no definite D call. Between the trimmed V and J ends, which lost 6 bases and 13 bases, there was a span of 18 bases. This CDR3 spans 12 amino acids. Germline V gene sequence: CDR1 SNHLY, CDR2 FYNNEI. The CDR3 DNA follows: TGTGCCAGCAGCCCGGGGAACACTGGGGATTTCTTT. Its translation: CASSPGNTGDFF.

The chain couples TRBV7-2 to TRBJ2-3, with D uncertain. Per germline, CDR1 SGHTA and CDR2 FQGNSA. This CDR3 comprises 13 residues. V lost 5 bases and J 8 bases, leaving 14 bases between the germline ends. CDR3 nucleotide sequence: TGTGCCAGCAGCAGACAAACGTCCCTTACGCAGTATTTT. The encoded protein is CASSRQTSLTQYF.

The V call is TRBV5-8, the J call TRBJ1-1; no definite D call. Germline loops: CDR1 SGHTS, CDR2 YDEGEE. With 1 base removed from V and 3 bases from J, the gap between germline ends came to 13 bases. CDR3 length: 15 residues. CDR3 sequence reads: CASSLTAEKDTEAFF. The CDR3 DNA reads as TGTGCCAGCAGCTTGACAGCGGAAAAGGACACTGAAGCTTTCTTT.

The chain recombines TRBV11-2 with TRBJ2-3; a weak D match, TRBD1 (6 bases). Germline V lookup: CDR1 SGHAT, CDR2 FQNNGV. The CDR3 is 14 amino acids. Trimming took 9 bases from V and 5 from J, leaving 18 bases between them. The CDR3 protein is CASWTQGPIDTQYF. In DNA, the CDR3 is TGTGCCAGTTGGACACAGGGTCCTATAGATACGCAGTATTTT.

This clone was counted between two and nine times. CDR3 loop: CASSSPYGFESQPQHF. CDR3 sequence (DNA): TGTGCCAGCAGCTCCCCCTACGGGTTTGAAAGTCAGCCCCAGCATTTT. The chain combines TRBV28 with TRBJ1-5; D call uncertain. The CDR3 sequence is 16 residues long. The germline V gene has CDR1 MDHEN and CDR2 SYDVKM. Deletions cut 6 bases from V and 6 bases from J, with 21 bases between.